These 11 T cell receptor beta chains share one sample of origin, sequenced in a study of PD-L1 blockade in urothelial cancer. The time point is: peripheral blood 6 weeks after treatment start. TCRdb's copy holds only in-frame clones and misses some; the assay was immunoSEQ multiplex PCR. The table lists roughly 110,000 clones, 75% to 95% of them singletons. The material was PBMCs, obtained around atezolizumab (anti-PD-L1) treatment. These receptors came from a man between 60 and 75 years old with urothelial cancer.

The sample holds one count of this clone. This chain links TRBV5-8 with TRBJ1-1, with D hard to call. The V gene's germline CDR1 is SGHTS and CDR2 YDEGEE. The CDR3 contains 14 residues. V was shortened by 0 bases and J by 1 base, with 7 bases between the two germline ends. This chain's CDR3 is CASSLGTANTEAFF. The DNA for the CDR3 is TGTGCCAGCAGCTTGGGCACAGCGAACACTGAAGCTTTCTTT.

CDR3 nucleotide sequence: TGTGCCAGCTCACCCTCACTAGCGGGGGCCAGCACAGATACGCAGTATTTT. Its protein product is CASSPSLAGASTDTQYF. The chain has TRBV18 and TRBJ2-3, with 11 bases matching TRBD2. CDR1 and CDR2 from the germline V gene are KGHSH and LQKENI. Unmatched junction bases numbered 5, after V lost 3 bases and J lost 0 bases. CDR3 length: 17 amino acids.

The CDR3 region is CASSEPAGGSGTQYF. CDR3 DNA sequence: TGCGCCAGCAGTGAGCCGGCAGGCGGGTCCGGGACCCAGTACTTC. The V gene is TRBV10-1, the J gene TRBJ2-5; TRBD2 is a possible D gene (5 bases). CDR1 is WNHNN, CDR2 SYGVQD, per germline (reference sequence). The CDR3 is made up of 15 amino acids. V was trimmed by 2 bases and J by 7 bases, leaving 17 bases between them.

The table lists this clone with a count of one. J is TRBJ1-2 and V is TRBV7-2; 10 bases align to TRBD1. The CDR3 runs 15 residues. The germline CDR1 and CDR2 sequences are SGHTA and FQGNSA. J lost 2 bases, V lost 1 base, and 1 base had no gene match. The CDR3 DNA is TGTGCCAGCAGCTTAGGGGGACAGGGGAACTATGGCTACACCTTC. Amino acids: CASSLGGQGNYGYTF.

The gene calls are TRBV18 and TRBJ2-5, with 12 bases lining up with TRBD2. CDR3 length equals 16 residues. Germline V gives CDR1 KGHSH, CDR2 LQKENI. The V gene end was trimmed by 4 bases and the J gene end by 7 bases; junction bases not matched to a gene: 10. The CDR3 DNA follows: TGTGCCAGCTCACTCAGGACTAGCGGGACAAGAGGGACCCAGTACTTC. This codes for CASSLRTSGTRGTQYF.

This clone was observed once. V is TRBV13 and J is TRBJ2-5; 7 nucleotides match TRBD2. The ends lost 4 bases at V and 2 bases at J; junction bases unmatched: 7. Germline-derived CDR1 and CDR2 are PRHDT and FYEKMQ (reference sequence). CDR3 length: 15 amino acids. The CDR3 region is CASSSLAEGQETQYF. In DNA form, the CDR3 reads TGTGCCAGCAGCTCTCTAGCGGAGGGGCAAGAGACCCAGTACTTC.

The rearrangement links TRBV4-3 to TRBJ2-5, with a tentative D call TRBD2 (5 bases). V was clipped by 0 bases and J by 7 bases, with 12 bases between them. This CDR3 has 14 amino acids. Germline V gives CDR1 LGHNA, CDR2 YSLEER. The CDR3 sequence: CASSQETTAGTQYF. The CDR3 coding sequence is TGCGCCAGCAGCCAAGAGACTACCGCAGGGACCCAGTACTTC.

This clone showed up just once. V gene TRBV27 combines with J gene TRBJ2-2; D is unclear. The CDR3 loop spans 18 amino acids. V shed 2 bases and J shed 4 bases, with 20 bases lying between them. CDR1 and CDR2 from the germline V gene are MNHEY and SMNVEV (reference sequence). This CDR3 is CASSLAPVTIAGTGELFF. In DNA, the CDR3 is TGTGCCAGCAGTTTAGCTCCCGTCACGATAGCTGGCACCGGGGAGCTGTTTTTT.

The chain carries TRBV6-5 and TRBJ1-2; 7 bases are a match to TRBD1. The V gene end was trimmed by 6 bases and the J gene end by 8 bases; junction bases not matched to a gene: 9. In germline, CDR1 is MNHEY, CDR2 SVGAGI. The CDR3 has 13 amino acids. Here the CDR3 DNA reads TGTGCCAGCAGGGAAACAGGGGTACAGGGCTACACCTTC. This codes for CASRETGVQGYTF.

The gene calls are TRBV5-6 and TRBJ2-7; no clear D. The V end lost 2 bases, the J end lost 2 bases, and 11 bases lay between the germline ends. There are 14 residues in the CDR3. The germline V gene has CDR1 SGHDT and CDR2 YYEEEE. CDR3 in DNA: TGTGCCAGCAGCTTCGGCGCGGAGACCTACGAGCAGTACTTC. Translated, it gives CASSFGAETYEQYF.

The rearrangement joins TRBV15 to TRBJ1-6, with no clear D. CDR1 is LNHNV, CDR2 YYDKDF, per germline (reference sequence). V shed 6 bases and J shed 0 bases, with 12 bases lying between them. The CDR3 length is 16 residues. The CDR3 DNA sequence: TGTGCCACCAGTCCGAGCACGAGCTCCTATAATTCACCCCTCCACTTT. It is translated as CATSPSTSSYNSPLHF. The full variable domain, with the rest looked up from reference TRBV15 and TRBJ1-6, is DAMVIQNPRYQVTQFGKPVTLSCSQTLNHNVMYWYQQKSSQAPKLLFHYYDKDFNNEADTPDNFQSRRPNTSFCFLDIRSPGLGDTAMYLCATSPSTSSYNSPLHFGNGTRLTVT.